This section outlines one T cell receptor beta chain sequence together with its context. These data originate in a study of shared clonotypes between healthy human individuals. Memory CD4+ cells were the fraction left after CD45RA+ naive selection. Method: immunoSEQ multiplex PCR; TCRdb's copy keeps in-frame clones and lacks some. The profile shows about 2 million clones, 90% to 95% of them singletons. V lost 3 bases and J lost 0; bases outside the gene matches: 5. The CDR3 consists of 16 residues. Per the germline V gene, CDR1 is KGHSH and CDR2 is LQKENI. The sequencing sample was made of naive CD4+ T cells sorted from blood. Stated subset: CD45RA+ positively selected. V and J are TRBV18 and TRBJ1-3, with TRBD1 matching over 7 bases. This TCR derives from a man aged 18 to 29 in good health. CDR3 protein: CASSPLGTASGNTIYF. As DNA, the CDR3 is TGTGCCAGCTCACCTTTGGGGACAGCCTCTGGAAACACCATATATTTT.